This TCR beta chain was documented in a study of blood T cell repertoires in COVID-19. Whole-study context: Both acute and convalescent COVID-19 samples were obtained from the United States, Italy and Spain. PBMCs, B-cell-depleted T cells, or T cells provided the cDNA or gDNA that made up the material.

Per the original data handling: Reference gene primer amplification gave nucleated cell count estimates. Libraries were prepared by immunoSEQ multiplex PCR; TCRdb keeps only in-frame clonotypes and omits some of them. V, J and clone size are taken as reported in that table, and D and trimming were inferred from the DNA itself. The top ten clones hold 3.3% of a sample with some 250,000 clones, about 80% of them seen once. Germline-derived CDR1 and CDR2 are SGHVS and FNYEAQ. This CDR3 is built from 15 residues. V lost 3 bases and J lost 3; bases outside the gene matches: 5. This sequence joins TRBV7-6 and TRBJ2-5; 9 positions match TRBD2. The sequence came from a woman older than 75 with acute or convalescent COVID-19. Material for sequencing was peripheral blood. DNA of the CDR3: TGTGCCAGCAGCTTTCTGAGCGGGGGGAAAGAGACCCAGTACTTC. It codes for CASSFLSGGKETQYF.